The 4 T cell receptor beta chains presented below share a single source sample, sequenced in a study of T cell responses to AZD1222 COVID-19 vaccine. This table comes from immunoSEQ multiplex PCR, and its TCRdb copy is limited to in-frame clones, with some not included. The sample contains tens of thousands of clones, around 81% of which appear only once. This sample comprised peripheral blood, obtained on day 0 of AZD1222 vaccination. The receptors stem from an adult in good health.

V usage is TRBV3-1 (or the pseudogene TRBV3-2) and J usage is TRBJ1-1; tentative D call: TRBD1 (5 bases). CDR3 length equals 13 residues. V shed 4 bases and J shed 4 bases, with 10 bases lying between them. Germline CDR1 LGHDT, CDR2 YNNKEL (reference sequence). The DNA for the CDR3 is TGTGCCAGCAGCCGCTCACAGGTCACTGAAGCTTTCTTT. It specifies CASSRSQVTEAFF.

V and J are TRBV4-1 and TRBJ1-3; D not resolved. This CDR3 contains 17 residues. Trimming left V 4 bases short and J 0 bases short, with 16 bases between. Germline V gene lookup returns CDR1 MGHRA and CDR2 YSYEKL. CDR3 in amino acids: CASSPNAGRASGNTIYF. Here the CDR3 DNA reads TGCGCCAGCAGCCCAAACGCGGGAAGGGCCTCTGGAAACACCATATATTTT.

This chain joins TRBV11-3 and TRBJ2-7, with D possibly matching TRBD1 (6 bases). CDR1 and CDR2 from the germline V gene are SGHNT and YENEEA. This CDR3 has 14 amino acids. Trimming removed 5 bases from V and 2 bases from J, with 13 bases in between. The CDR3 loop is CASSARQAPYEQYF. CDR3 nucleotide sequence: TGTGCCAGCAGCGCCCGACAGGCCCCCTACGAGCAGTACTTC.

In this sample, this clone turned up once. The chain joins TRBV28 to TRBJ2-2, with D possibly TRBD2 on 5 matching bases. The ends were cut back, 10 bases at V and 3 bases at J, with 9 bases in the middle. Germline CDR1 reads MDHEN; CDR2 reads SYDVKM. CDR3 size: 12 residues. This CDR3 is CATADYTGELFF. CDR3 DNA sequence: TGTGCCACCGCGGACTACACCGGGGAGCTGTTTTTT.